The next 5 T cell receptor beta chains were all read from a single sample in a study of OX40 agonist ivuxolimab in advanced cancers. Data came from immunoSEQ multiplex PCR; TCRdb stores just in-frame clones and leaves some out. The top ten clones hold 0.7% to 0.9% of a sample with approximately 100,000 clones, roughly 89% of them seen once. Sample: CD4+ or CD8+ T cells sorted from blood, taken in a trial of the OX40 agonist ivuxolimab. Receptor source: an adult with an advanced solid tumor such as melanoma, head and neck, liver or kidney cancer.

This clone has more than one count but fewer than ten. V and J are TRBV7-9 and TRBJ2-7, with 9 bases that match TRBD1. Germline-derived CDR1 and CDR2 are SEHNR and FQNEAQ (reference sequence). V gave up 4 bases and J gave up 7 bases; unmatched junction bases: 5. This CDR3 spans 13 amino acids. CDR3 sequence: CASSSDRGREQYF. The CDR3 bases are TGTGCCAGCAGCTCCGACAGGGGGAGGGAGCAGTACTTC.

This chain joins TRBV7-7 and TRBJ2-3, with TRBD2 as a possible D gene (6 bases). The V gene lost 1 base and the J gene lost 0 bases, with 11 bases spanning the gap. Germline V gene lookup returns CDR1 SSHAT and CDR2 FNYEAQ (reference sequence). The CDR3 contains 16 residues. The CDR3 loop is CASSLGRGSSTDTQYF. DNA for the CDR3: TGTGCCAGCAGCTTAGGGAGGGGATCCAGCACAGATACGCAGTATTTT.

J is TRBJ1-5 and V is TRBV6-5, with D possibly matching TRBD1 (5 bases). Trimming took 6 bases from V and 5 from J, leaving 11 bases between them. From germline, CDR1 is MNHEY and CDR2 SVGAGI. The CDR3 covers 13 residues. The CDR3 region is CASSPRVDQPQHF. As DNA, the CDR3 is TGTGCCAGCAGCCCCAGGGTCGATCAGCCCCAGCATTTT.

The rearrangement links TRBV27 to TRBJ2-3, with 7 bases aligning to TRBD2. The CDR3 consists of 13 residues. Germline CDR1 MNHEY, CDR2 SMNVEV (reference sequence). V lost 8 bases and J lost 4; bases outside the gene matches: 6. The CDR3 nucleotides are TGTGCCAGCCTAGAAGCGGGGTCAGATACGCAGTATTTT. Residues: CASLEAGSDTQYF.

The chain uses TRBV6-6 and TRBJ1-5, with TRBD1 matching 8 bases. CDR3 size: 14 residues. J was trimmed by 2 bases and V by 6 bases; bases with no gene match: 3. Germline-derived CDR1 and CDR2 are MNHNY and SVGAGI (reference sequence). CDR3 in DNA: TGTGCCAGCAGGGAACAGGGGGGCAATCAGCCCCAGCATTTT. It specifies CASREQGGNQPQHF.